The following is a TCR beta chain sequence with its context. The antigen is unknown. The donors were part of the validation cohort, which consisted of about 120 subjects and was separate from the first cohort of about 670 subjects. The source of the sample is a study of cytomegalovirus exposure and HLA in healthy donors. Libraries were prepared by immunoSEQ multiplex PCR; TCRdb keeps only in-frame clonotypes and omits some of them. The sample contains under 100,000 clones, 95% to 98% of which appear only once. The study, taken as a whole, reports: In vitro data verified three CMV-associated chains as specific for CMV antigens.

Specimen: PBMCs. The TCR was taken from a man younger than 35 in good health and CMV-seronegative.

The CDR3: CASNDDRPEDTIYF. The CDR3 DNA is TGTGCCAGCAACGACGACAGGCCGGAGGACACCATATATTTT. The genes are TRBV7-9 and TRBJ1-3, with D perhaps matching TRBD1 (6 bases). In germline, CDR1 is SEHNR, CDR2 FQNEAQ (reference sequence). V lost 7 bases and J lost 8, with 18 bases in between. The CDR3 runs 14 residues.